The 2 T cell receptor beta chains in this list originate from one sample, sequenced in a study of T cells in tumors after PD-1 blockade. Generated by immunoSEQ multiplex PCR, the TCRdb table keeps only in-frame clones and is missing some. The sample lists about 14,000 clones; about 82% were seen once. Sequenced material: PBMCs, taken after anti-PD-1 treatment. Source of these receptors: a human donor with basal cell carcinoma.

The chain recombines TRBV5-1 with TRBJ1-6, with 9 bases lining up with TRBD1. Losses at the gene ends were 4 bases for V and 7 bases for J; bases not matched to a gene: 6. CDR1 is SGHRS and CDR2 is YFSETQ in the germline V gene. The CDR3 extends over 15 amino acids. For the CDR3, the DNA is TGCGCCAGCAGCCCCCGGGACAGGGAAAATTCACCCCTCCACTTT. The encoded protein is CASSPRDRENSPLHF. The full variable domain, in which reference TRBV5-1 and TRBJ1-6 provide the parts outside the CDR3, is KAGVTQTPRYLIKTRGQQVTLSCSPISGHRSVSWYQQTPGQGLQFLFEYFSETQRNKGNFPGRFSGRQFSNSRSEMNVSTLELGDSALYLCASSPRDRENSPLHFGNGTRLTVT.

The chain combines TRBV3-1 (or the pseudogene TRBV3-2) with TRBJ2-7; no clear D. Germline V lookup: CDR1 LGHDT, CDR2 YNNKEL (reference sequence). Trimming removed 3 bases at V and 6 bases at J, with 9 bases between. The CDR3 has 12 residues. The CDR3 here is CASSQNEVEQYF. For the CDR3, the DNA is TGTGCCAGCAGCCAGAACGAGGTCGAGCAGTACTTC.